Reported below is one T cell receptor (beta chain). The antigen is undetermined. The source of the sample is a study of T cell responses to AZD1222 COVID-19 vaccine. The study, taken as a whole, reports: Baseline serology detected seropositivity in only six or seven AZD1222 recipients. Clonal diversity was possibly underestimated, and the donors were mostly white British, with more females. When two AZD1222 doses had been given, Spike-specific TCR breadth and depth rose.

Measured with immunoSEQ multiplex PCR; TCRdb has only the in-frame clones, and not every one. The table shows 130,000 to 150,000 clones, with around 91% occurring only once. Per germline, CDR1 SGHVS and CDR2 FQNEAQ. The CDR3 totals 16 residues. The junction had 7 bases not matched to a gene; V was cut back by 5 bases and J by 2 bases. The chain joins TRBV7-8 to TRBJ2-1; 9 bases align to TRBD2. The TCR originated in an adult in good health. Sequenced here: peripheral blood, sampled on day 0 of AZD1222 vaccination. CDR3 residues: CASSPRAGGPYNEQFF. In DNA, the CDR3 is TGTGCCAGCAGCCCACGGGCGGGAGGGCCCTACAATGAGCAGTTCTTC.